The 10 T cell receptor beta chains presented below share a single source sample, sequenced in a study of CD4 and CD8 cells across lung adenocarcinoma regions. MiXCR, applied by TCRdb to the PCR reads, yields one record per CDR3 protein. The sample yields about 3,700 distinct CDR3 sequences, around 69% seen once. The sequencing input was CD4+ T cells from the margin of a lung tumor. Receptors originate from a male donor with lung adenocarcinoma. The CD4 and CD8 labels of this study may be unreliable.

J is TRBJ1-4 and V is TRBV6-5; 7 bases agree with TRBD1. J was trimmed by 8 bases and V by 4 bases; bases with no gene match: 7. CDR3 length: 14 amino acids. Germline CDR1 is MNHEY and CDR2 is SVGAGI. The CDR3 here is CASSSGQVYEKLFF. CDR3 DNA sequence: TGTGCCAGCAGTTCCGGACAGGTGTACGAAAAACTGTTTTTT.

This clonotype was counted a few times. V is TRBV7-2 and J is TRBJ2-3; the match to TRBD2 covers 12 bases. Trimming took 3 bases from V and 6 from J; bases not matched to a gene: 7. CDR3 length: 16 residues. Germline values: CDR1 SGHTA, CDR2 FQGNSA. The CDR3 loop reads CASSFSGLAGGDTQYF. DNA for the CDR3: TGTGCCAGCAGCTTTTCCGGGCTAGCGGGGGGGGATACGCAGTATTTT.

This clonotype was seen a handful of times. The V call is TRBV6-1, the J call TRBJ2-2; 7 positions agree with TRBD2. Looked up from germline, CDR1 is MNHNS and CDR2 is SASEGT. J gave up 7 bases and V 8 bases, and 10 bases lay outside the gene matches. The CDR3 runs 14 residues. DNA of the CDR3: TGTGCCAGCCTTGTCGGGAGCGGGATCGGGGAGCTGTTTTTT. Translation gives CASLVGSGIGELFF.

Note on this clonotype: Here the CDR3 omits its conserved ending phenylalanine or tryptophan, so a read error is the likely source. The limits of the CDR3 on the DNA are not certain, so only TCRdb's listed CDR3 is given. The chain links TRBV3-1 to TRBJ2-1; the table's D call, TRBD1, was not checked against the DNA. A total of 11 residues make up the CDR3, ends included. The V gene's germline CDR1 is LGHDT and CDR2 YNNKEL (reference sequence). The CDR3: CAGSLLGAALL.

The table lists this clonotype with a count of one. The chain employs TRBV5-1 and TRBJ1-1; no firm D call. Germline loops: CDR1 SGHRS, CDR2 YFSETQ. The CDR3 length is 13 residues. V lost 0 bases to trimming and J lost 9 bases, with 12 bases between them. The chain's CDR3 is CASSLEVGGQAFF. CDR3 bases: TGCGCCAGCAGCTTGGAGGTAGGCGGCCAAGCTTTCTTT. Full variable domain (missing parts from reference TRBV5-1 and TRBJ1-1): KAGVTQTPRYLIKTRGQQVTLSCSPISGHRSVSWYQQTPGQGLQFLFEYFSETQRNKGNFPGRFSGRQFSNSRSEMNVSTLELGDSALYLCASSLEVGGQAFFGQGTRLTVV.

The chain employs TRBV6-1 and TRBJ2-1, with 9 bases matching TRBD2. The germline gives CDR1 MNHNS, CDR2 SASEGT. The CDR3 covers 13 residues. V was clipped by 2 bases and J by 9 bases; unmatched bases: 2. The CDR3 here is CASSEKAGGEQFF. The CDR3 DNA reads TGTGCCAGCAGTGAAAAAGCGGGAGGTGAGCAGTTCTTC.

This chain uses TRBV6-5 with TRBJ2-7; possibly TRBD1 for D (5 bases). Germline lookup yields CDR1 MNHEY and CDR2 SVGAGI. This CDR3 has 15 residues. V gave up 0 bases and J gave up 5 bases, with 14 bases separating them. The CDR3 DNA follows: TGTGCCAGCAGTTACTCGATCAACCAGGGCCACGAGCAGTACTTC. It yields the protein CASSYSINQGHEQYF.

The gene calls are TRBV6-1 and TRBJ2-5; 9 bases align to TRBD2. The end of the DNA is better explained by TRBJ2-7, so the J call may be wrong. The CDR3 sequence is 13 residues long. Germline CDR1 and CDR2: MNHNS and SASEGT. DNA for the CDR3: TGTGCCAGCAGTGAATGGACTAGCGCCGAGCAGTACTTC. This encodes CASSEWTSAEQYF.

J is TRBJ2-1 and V is TRBV7-2; a possible D gene is TRBD1 (7 bases). Germline CDR1 SGHTA, CDR2 FQGNSA. CDR3 length equals 16 residues. V was clipped by 5 bases and J by 7 bases, with 21 bases between them. The CDR3 loop is CASSPGGTPGLNEQFF. For the CDR3, the DNA is TGTGCCAGCAGCCCAGGGGGGACTCCTGGGTTGAATGAGCAGTTCTTC.

The rearrangement joins TRBV6-1 to TRBJ1-2; D unclear. Deletions cut 0 bases from V and 1 base from J, with 9 bases between. The CDR3 is 15 residues long. CDR1 and CDR2 from the germline V gene are MNHNS and SASEGT. The CDR3 loop reads CASSEALVLNYGYTF. The CDR3 bases are TGTGCCAGCAGTGAAGCGTTGGTCCTTAACTATGGCTACACCTTC.